This is a list of T cell receptor beta chains from one sample in a study of cytomegalovirus exposure and HLA in healthy donors. The assay was immunoSEQ multiplex PCR, and TCRdb's table has in-frame clones only and misses some. Altogether roughly 110,000 clones are present, over 65% being singletons, with the ten largest covering 5.4%. Sequenced material: PBMCs. These receptor sequences come from a woman aged 25 to 39 in good health and CMV-seropositive. Each CDR3 is given without its conserved first and last residue.

v_call,j_call,cdr3_aa
TRBV14,TRBJ1-3,ASSQDTGGSGNTIY
TRBV5-8,TRBJ1-5,ASSSTGNGYYSNQPQH
TRBV5-6,TRBJ2-7,ASSLALTGIHEQY
TRBV29-1,TRBJ2-4,SVEDRRTALAKNIQY
TRBV30,TRBJ1-1,AWSVAGNTEAF
TRBV30,TRBJ1-6,AWRNRAGNSPLH
TRBV6-6,TRBJ1-6,ASSYTEAGGSPLH
TRBV9,TRBJ2-1,ASSGDHIGGNEQF
TRBV27,TRBJ1-2,ASSQTGTYGYT
TRBV30,TRBJ2-6,AWSYTGSGANVLT
TRBV5-6,TRBJ1-1,ASSLVGRRSTEAF
TRBV2,TRBJ1-1,ASSAGVNTEAF
TRBV14,TRBJ2-1,ASSRIRGYSYNEQF
TRBV21-1,TRBJ2-1,ASSLRPLSGWGGNEQF
TRBV19,TRBJ1-5,ASGGTGDQPQH
TRBV6-5,TRBJ2-5,ASRAPGVRETQY
TRBV19,TRBJ1-4,ASSIAWRSANEKLF
TRBV5-4,TRBJ2-1,ASSTGTVLTYNEQF
TRBV5-1,TRBJ2-7,ASSFGYEQY
TRBV19,TRBJ2-1,ASSGPDREFYNEQF
TRBV7-2,TRBJ2-3,ASSVLGADTQY
TRBV30,TRBJ2-3,AWGLAGADTQY
TRBV30,TRBJ1-3,AWSPDRVPSGNTIY
TRBV28,TRBJ1-5,ASSFYLQGNQPQH
TRBV7-8,TRBJ1-5,ASSLGTPRTGDQPQH
TRBV9,TRBJ2-2,ASSSSPGSWTGELF
TRBV5-1,TRBJ2-1,ASSPKTINPSGRINEQF
TRBV4-1,TRBJ1-2,ASSQGTGEHYGYT
TRBV5-1,TRBJ2-2,ASSFPTGKETNTGELF
TRBV18,TRBJ1-5,ASSPETGGNQPQH
TRBV5-1,TRBJ1-1,ASSLEARGQSEAF
TRBV7-6,TRBJ1-1,ASSSIPYNRGPDDAEAF
TRBV13,TRBJ2-3,ASSLSPGRPRY
TRBV11-1,TRBJ1-1,ASSFTGRDTEAF
TRBV29-1,TRBJ1-2,STPSEGIYGYT
TRBV7-8,TRBJ2-7,ASRGARGSYEQY
TRBV7-2,TRBJ2-7,ASSPQDYVSYEQY
TRBV11-2,TRBJ1-3,ASSYDRGELGTIY
TRBV2,TRBJ2-3,ASRAGTSAYTDTQY
TRBV14,TRBJ1-1,ASSPKAGTENTEAF
TRBV19,TRBJ1-3,ASISLLGSRSGNTIY
TRBV5-8,TRBJ2-3,ASSFDRVTLTDTQY
TRBV2,TRBJ1-1,ASRVTPGGEAF
TRBV16,TRBJ1-2,ASSHLQGEDGYT
TRBV25-1,TRBJ1-1,ASTGTANTEAF
TRBV4-1,TRBJ2-5,ASSQTGRQETQY
TRBV10-3,TRBJ2-7,AIKDIDRSSYEQY
TRBV27,TRBJ2-7,ASSRGGPYEQY
TRBV7-3,TRBJ2-1,ASSPTSGRLNEQF